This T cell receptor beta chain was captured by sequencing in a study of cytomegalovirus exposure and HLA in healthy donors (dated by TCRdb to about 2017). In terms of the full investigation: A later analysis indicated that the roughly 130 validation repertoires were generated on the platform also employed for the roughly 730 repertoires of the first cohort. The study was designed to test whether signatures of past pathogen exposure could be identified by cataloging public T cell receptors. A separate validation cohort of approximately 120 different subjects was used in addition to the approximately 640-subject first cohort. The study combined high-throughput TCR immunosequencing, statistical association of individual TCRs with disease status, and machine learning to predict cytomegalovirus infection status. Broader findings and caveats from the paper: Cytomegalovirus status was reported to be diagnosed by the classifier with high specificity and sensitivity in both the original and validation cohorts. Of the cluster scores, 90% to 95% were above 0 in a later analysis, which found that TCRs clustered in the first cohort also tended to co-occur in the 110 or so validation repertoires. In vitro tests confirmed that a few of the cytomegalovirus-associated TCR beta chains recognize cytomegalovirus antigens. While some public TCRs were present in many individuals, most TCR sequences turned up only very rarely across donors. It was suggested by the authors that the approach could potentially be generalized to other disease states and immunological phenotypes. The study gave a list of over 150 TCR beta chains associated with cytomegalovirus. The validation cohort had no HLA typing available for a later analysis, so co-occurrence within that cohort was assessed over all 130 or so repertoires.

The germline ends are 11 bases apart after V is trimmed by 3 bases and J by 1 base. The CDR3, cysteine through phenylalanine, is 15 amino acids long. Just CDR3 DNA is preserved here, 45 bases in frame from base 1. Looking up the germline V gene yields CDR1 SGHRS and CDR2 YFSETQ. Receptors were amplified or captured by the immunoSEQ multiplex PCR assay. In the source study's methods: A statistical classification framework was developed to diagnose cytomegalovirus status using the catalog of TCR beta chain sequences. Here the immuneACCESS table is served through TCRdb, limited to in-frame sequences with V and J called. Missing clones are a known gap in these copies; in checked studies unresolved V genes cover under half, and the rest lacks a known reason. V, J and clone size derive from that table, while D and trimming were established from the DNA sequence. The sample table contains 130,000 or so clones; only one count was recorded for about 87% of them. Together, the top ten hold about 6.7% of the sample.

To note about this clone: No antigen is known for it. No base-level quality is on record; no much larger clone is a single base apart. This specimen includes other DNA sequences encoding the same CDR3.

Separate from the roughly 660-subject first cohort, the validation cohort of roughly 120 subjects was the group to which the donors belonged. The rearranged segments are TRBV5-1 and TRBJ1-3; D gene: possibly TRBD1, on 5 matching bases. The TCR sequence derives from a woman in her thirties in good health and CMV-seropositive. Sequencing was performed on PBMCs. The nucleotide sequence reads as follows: TGCGCCAGCAGCTCGGGACTTTCATCTGGAAACACCATATATTTT. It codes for CASSSGLSSGNTIYF.